The clone carrying this T cell receptor beta chain was recorded many times. Antigen specificity is unknown. Arm-PCR of CDR3 regions and iRepertoire HTBI primers were used to build TCR beta libraries. MiXCR, run by TCRdb on the multiplex PCR reads, gives a single entry per CDR3 protein. The sample holds around 470,000 distinct CDR3 sequences, roughly 15% seen once. The CDR3 is 13 residues long. Germline loops: CDR1 SGHRS, CDR2 YFSETQ. V lost 8 bases to trimming and J lost 2 bases; unmatched junction nucleotides: 7. Time point indicated: newly diagnosed GD, antithyroid drugs for less than 3 months. Preparation of the TCR library used RNA extracted from PBMCs. This sample is part of a study of regulatory T cells in long-lasting Graves disease. Findings and caveats of the study: Newly diagnosed disease favored TRBV20-1 and TRBJ2-1 over persistent disease. What was studied was peripheral blood only, and not thyroid tissue. The study found lower TCR diversity in persistent Graves' patients than in newly diagnosed ones.

Separately, the same data were catalogued under a study of T cells in Graves' hyperthyroidism and ophthalmopathy. That study adds: With a duration under 2 months, the hyperthyroidism was newly diagnosed in patients aged 18 to 65.

The sequences come from peripheral blood mononuclear cells (PBMCs), collected at new diagnosis, from a patient treated with antithyroid drugs. This chain joins TRBV5-1 and TRBJ2-7; 7 bases are shared with TRBD2. The origin of this receptor is a woman aged 50 to 60 with Graves disease. CDR3 in amino acids: CASRPSGPYEQYF. The CDR3 bases are TGCGCCAGTCGGCCTAGCGGACCCTACGAGCAGTACTTC.